The rows below give T cell receptor beta chains drawn from one sample of a study of cytomegalovirus exposure and HLA in healthy donors. Measured with immunoSEQ multiplex PCR; TCRdb has only the in-frame clones, and not every one. The sample includes about 120,000 clones, under 90% of them seen just once. Sequenced sample: PBMCs. The origin of the receptors is a woman younger than 45 in good health and CMV-seronegative. The CDR3 runs from the conserved cysteine through the conserved F or W. Clone size is given for some rows only: seen once, a few or many times, or a class if the clone is expanded.

V	J	size	CDR3
TRBV6-5	TRBJ1-3	NA	CASSYSRSGNTIYF
TRBV7-2	TRBJ2-7	few	CASSLVGLNEQYF
TRBV11-2	TRBJ2-5	NA	CASSAQVGGQETQYF
TRBV5-1	TRBJ2-3	NA	CASSLILAAADTQYF
TRBV25-1	TRBJ2-1	once	CASSEASAGGSYNEQFF
TRBV7-7	TRBJ2-3	once	CASSAGTGQTSAQYF
TRBV7-8	TRBJ2-1	NA	CASRIHSGPSYNEQFF
TRBV7-8	TRBJ1-6	NA	CASSLRLYRENNSPLHF
TRBV6-5	TRBJ2-5	NA	CASSTPTAQETQYF
TRBV5-6	TRBJ2-2	once	CASTITGELFF
TRBV7-2	TRBJ2-7	NA	CASSLMLDNTYEQYF
TRBV30	TRBJ1-5	NA	CAWSVRAGVNQPQHF
TRBV7-2	TRBJ2-2	NA	CASSFRLAGPGELFF
TRBV30	TRBJ1-4	NA	CAYMGQPLEKLFF
TRBV7-3	TRBJ2-7	NA	CASSRSQGLEQYF
TRBV9	TRBJ2-2	NA	CASSPGQGEVTNTGELFF
TRBV5-1	TRBJ2-7	NA	CASSLQDTAYEQYF
TRBV7-2	TRBJ2-5	NA	CASSPGISPAETQYF
TRBV25-1	TRBJ2-7	once	CASSEKGYEQYF
TRBV6-5	TRBJ1-5	once	CATGDYSNQPQHF
TRBV27	TRBJ1-6	few	CASSLQGPPLHF
TRBV2	TRBJ1-5	NA	CASLQDRGRNQPQHF
TRBV7-9	TRBJ1-4	NA	CASHTQTTNEKLFF
TRBV9	TRBJ2-5	NA	CASSVGSAGGSETQYF
TRBV29-1	TRBJ2-7	NA	CSVEGQGAYEQYF
TRBV7-8	TRBJ2-5	NA	CASSSSRSGSQETQYF
TRBV5-6	TRBJ1-2	once	CASSLVGGTGYGYTF